This T cell receptor (beta chain) is drawn from a study of PD-L1 blockade in urothelial cancer (dated by TCRdb to 2016 to 2017). A note on the overall study: Therapy was started in the mid-2010s for all patients, and atezolizumab 1,200 mg was administered intravenously every 3 weeks. About 90% of the roughly 29 patients were males with bladder-origin urothelial cancer, and about 65% of the roughly 30 reported a prior smoking history. An ECOG performance status of 0 or 1 was recorded for the patients, and 0 to 3 prior chemotherapy regimens had been received by the patients. Blood samples were analyzed 3 weeks after the start of treatment (second dose) and 6 weeks after the start of treatment. A median of about 140,000 T cells and 83,000 or so unique TCRs was obtained from blood samples, and a median clonality of around 0.08 was observed. An exploratory multi-omic analysis was conducted of the somatic, immune and clinical correlates of response to PD-L1 blockade with atezolizumab in urothelial cancer. Pretreatment tumor samples, along with matched peripheral blood serially collected before and after atezolizumab treatment, were subjected to TCR sequencing. Durable clinical benefit was defined as a progression-free survival longer than 6 months, and TCR features were additionally tested against progression-free survival and overall survival. In the same patients, whole exome sequencing and RNA sequencing of pretreatment tumors were performed in addition to TCR sequencing. Nine or ten patients reached durable clinical benefit, while 20 patients did not. Just over 28 patients had pretreatment blood TCR-seq, some 25 had at least one posttreatment blood collection, and some 25 had tumor TCR-seq.

Deletion took 0 bases off V and 1 base off J, with a span of 9 bases between the germline ends. Taken from the germline V gene, the CDR1 and CDR2 loops are LGHNA and YNFKEQ. The CDR3 contains 15 residues, cysteine and phenylalanine counted. Only the CDR3 portion is preserved as DNA: 45 bases, with reading frame beginning at the first base. To estimate absolute template abundance from read counts, synthetic TCR analog templates were spiked into each PCR. Using the immunoSEQ assay, TCRbeta CDR3 regions were amplified from genomic DNA with bias-controlled V and J gene primers. Sequencing of rearranged TCRbeta segments was performed at approximately 20X coverage. The study's own analysis went as follows. Sequencing errors were corrected by clustering, and CDR3s were annotated against IMGT so that V, D and J genes could be assigned. Downstream analyses used only productive TCRbeta rearrangements, leaving out any out-of-frame or stop-codon sequences. To compute clonality, Shannon entropy was normalized by the log of the number of unique productive sequences and then subtracted from one. Clones differing between time points or between blood and tumor were identified using Fisher's exact test with Benjamini-Hochberg correction, with an adjusted p below 0.01 applied as the threshold. Sourced from immuneACCESS, this table was stored by TCRdb with only in-frame sequences that have V and J called. A share of the clones is absent; for the studies checked, an unresolved V gene accounts for under half, and the remainder has no known explanation. V, J and clone size are taken as reported in that table, and D and trimming were inferred from the DNA itself. The sample contains 98,000 or so clones, 90% of them found a single time. The leading ten clones occupy 1.5% to 2% of the sample.

Taken with the paper, the label for time point translates to: pretreatment peripheral blood. The cohort comprised approximately 30 patients with locally advanced or metastatic urothelial carcinoma treated at Memorial Sloan Kettering on a trial protocol. Peripheral blood mononuclear cells were collected pretreatment and during treatment, at between 1 and 8 total time points per patient. The Qiagen DNeasy Blood extraction kit was used to purify genomic DNA from total PBMCs and tumor samples. Collected pretreatment and during treatment, PBMCs were isolated and stored as previously described. Of note for this clone: Its antigen specificity is not known. No clone much larger than this one lies a single base away; base qualities are absent.

Here is what the overall study found, with its caveats: A pretreatment peripheral blood TCR clonality below the median was linked to improved progression-free and overall survival. Small sample size (n ≈ 30) and many exploratory analyses mean the results are intended to be hypothesis-generating. Patients with durable benefit showed greater expansion of tumor-associated TCR clones in peripheral blood 3 weeks after starting treatment (n of about 20, p = 0.022).

This TCR was sampled from a man aged 55 to 70 with urothelial cancer. The chain is made from TRBV4-2 and TRBJ1-1, with the D gene not confidently named. The sample was PBMCs, taken around atezolizumab (anti-PD-L1) treatment. The DNA sequence is given as TGTGCCAGCAGCCAAGATTCGGGGAAGAACACTGAAGCTTTCTTT. It encodes CASSQDSGKNTEAFF.